This TCR beta chain was observed in a study of shared clonotypes between healthy human individuals. Deep-level assay runs were performed. Profiling relied on immunoSEQ multiplex PCR, and the TCRdb table lists in-frame clones only, not all of them. The data hold over 1.4 million clones, with approximately 96% observed a single time. The sample holds one count of this clone. Its antigen is unknown. The CDR3 has 13 residues. V lost 4 bases to trimming and J lost 2 bases, with 9 bases between them. Germline CDR1 SNHLY, CDR2 FYNNEI. Study-level points and caveats: What naive subsets generally showed was a larger estimated richness than memory subsets showed.

V usage is TRBV2 and J usage is TRBJ2-7, with D possibly TRBD1 on 6 matching bases. This clonotype was obtained from a man aged 30 to 39 in good health. Input material: naive CD4+ T cells sorted from blood. Subset noted: CD45RA+ positively selected. Here the CDR3 reads CASSGGQTYEQYF. CDR3 in DNA: TGTGCCAGCAGTGGAGGACAGACCTACGAGCAGTACTTC.